The text below deals with one T cell receptor beta chain. The data are from a study of T cell changes during pregnancy in multiple sclerosis. Measured with immunoSEQ multiplex PCR; TCRdb has only the in-frame clones, and not every one. The sample yields roughly 79,000 clones, roughly 95% seen once. Trimming pared 4 bases from V and 3 bases from J, leaving 16 bases between. The CDR3 is 16 residues long. The germline CDR1 and CDR2 sequences are MRHNA and SNTAGT. This sequence originates from a female donor in good health, enrolled as a control in a pregnancy study. This specimen was peripheral blood, taken in the second trimester of pregnancy. The J gene is TRBJ2-1, the V gene TRBV6-4, with D possibly being TRBD1 (9 bases). CDR3 nucleotides: TGTGCCAGCAGTGTCGCGGGGGGACAGGGCTACAATGAGCAGTTCTTC. Translated, it gives CASSVAGGQGYNEQFF.